The 26 T cell receptor beta chains below come from one sample, sequenced in a study of regulatory T cells in long-lasting Graves disease listed by TCRdb under 2021. The sample's time point label is to be understood as: newly diagnosed GD, antithyroid drugs for less than 3 months. For both TCR sequencing and RNA sequencing, RNA was extracted from PBMCs using TRIzol. Library prep was done by multiplex PCR. The reads were generated on an Illumina HiSeq 4000. CDR3 regions were amplified by Arm-PCR with iRepertoire HTBI primers to construct TCR beta libraries. TCRdb trimmed the raw reads at Q25, called clones with MiXCR and kept productive beta chains. Rows are combined by CDR3 protein, so each entry shows the most common genes and DNA. This sample is represented by 520,000 or so distinct CDR3 sequences; around 12% of them were singletons. Around 10% of the sample is taken by the ten largest. The same sample was also studied in work on T cells in Graves' hyperthyroidism and ophthalmopathy.

The specimen was peripheral blood mononuclear cells (PBMCs), collected at new diagnosis, from a patient treated with antithyroid drugs. The receptor set was obtained from a woman in her thirties with Graves disease. Donor details come from another sample of the same person, matched by shared clones.

This clonotype turned up a few times. V and J are TRBV9 and TRBJ1-4; a possible D gene is TRBD1 (6 bases). V gave up 4 bases and J gave up 4 bases, with 17 bases separating them. Germline V lookup: CDR1 SGDLS, CDR2 YYNGEE. This CDR3 has 16 residues. The CDR3 sequence is CASSPSGQPSNEKLFF. DNA of the CDR3: TGTGCCAGCAGCCCCTCCGGACAGCCAAGTAATGAAAAACTGTTTTTT.

In its sample, this clonotype was seen many times. V gene TRBV10-3 combines with J gene TRBJ2-7; no definite D call. With 2 bases removed from V and 5 bases from J, the gap between germline ends came to 16 bases. Germline assignment: CDR1 ENHRY and CDR2 SYGVKD. The CDR3 consists of 15 residues. In DNA, the CDR3 is TGTGCCATCAGTGAGCCCCACGGCCCGAGAGACGAGCAGTACTTC. Its translation is CAISEPHGPRDEQYF.

In regard to this clonotype: A far larger clone is one base from this, pointing to a likely read error. The chain joins TRBV12-3 or TRBV12-4 to TRBJ2-3, with D unclear. There are 14 residues in the CDR3. Between the trimmed V and J ends, which lost 1 base and 12 bases, there was a span of 17 bases. CDR3 region: CASSLDKANQPQYF. The CDR3 DNA reads as TGTGCCAGCAGTTTAGACAAGGCCAATCAGCCCCAGTATTTT.

This chain uses TRBV24-1 with TRBJ1-5; D possibly corresponds to TRBD1 (5 bases). The germline CDR1 and CDR2 sequences are KGHDR and SFDVKD. The CDR3 loop spans 14 amino acids. Deletions cut 7 bases from V and 0 bases from J, with 9 bases between. The CDR3 region is CATSGALSNQPQHF. CDR3 nucleotides: TGTGCCACCAGCGGGGCCCTTAGCAATCAGCCCCAGCATTTT.

This clonotype was detected many times. The rearrangement uses TRBV7-9 and TRBJ2-3, with D tentatively TRBD2 (5 bases). Germline loops: CDR1 SEHNR, CDR2 FQNEAQ (reference sequence). The V gene lost 7 bases and the J gene lost 0 bases, with 14 bases spanning the gap. CDR3 length equals 15 residues. In nucleotides, the CDR3 is TGTGCCAGCAACCATCAGGACTCTAGCACAGATACGCAGTATTTT. This codes for CASNHQDSSTDTQYF.

The genes are TRBV3-1 and TRBJ2-2, with 13 bases matching TRBD2. After removal of 1 base from V and 6 bases from J, the junction contained 5 bases not matched to a gene. The length of the CDR3 is 17 residues. The germline V gene has CDR1 LGHDT and CDR2 YNNKEL (reference sequence). CDR3 loop: CASSQVSLAGGPGELFF. The CDR3 DNA sequence: TGTGCCAGCAGCCAAGTATCACTAGCGGGAGGGCCCGGGGAGCTGTTTTTT.

Many counts were recorded for this clonotype. The chain couples TRBV2 to TRBJ1-2; 9 bases fit TRBD1. Germline assignment: CDR1 SNHLY and CDR2 FYNNEI. V lost 8 bases to trimming and J lost 1 base; unmatched junction nucleotides: 14. The CDR3 has 17 amino acids. This chain's CDR3 is CASFPVGGTGSNYGYTF. The CDR3 nucleotides read TGTGCCAGCTTCCCGGTTGGGGGGACAGGGAGTAACTATGGCTACACCTTC.

This clonotype was detected ten times or more. The chain uses TRBV10-3 and TRBJ2-7; tentative D call: TRBD2 (5 bases). The CDR3 spans 14 residues. Germline V gene lookup returns CDR1 ENHRY and CDR2 SYGVKD. V was shortened by 3 bases and J by 5 bases, with 14 bases between the two germline ends. The CDR3 spells CAISDKRHSDEQYF. For the CDR3, the DNA is TGTGCCATCAGTGATAAGCGGCATAGCGACGAGCAGTACTTC.

This clonotype was observed at least ten times. This chain connects TRBV27 to TRBJ1-5, with 7 bases matching TRBD1. Germline V gene sequence: CDR1 MNHEY, CDR2 SMNVEV (reference sequence). CDR3 length equals 14 residues. Trimming took 3 bases from V and 7 from J; bases not matched to a gene: 6. The CDR3 loop reads CASSFLQGTQPQHF. The CDR3 DNA is TGTGCCAGCAGTTTCCTACAGGGGACGCAGCCCCAGCATTTT.

This clonotype was observed many times. The V gene is TRBV2, the J gene TRBJ2-7; tentatively, D is TRBD2 (5 bases). The V gene lost 4 bases and the J gene lost 3 bases, with 13 bases spanning the gap. The CDR3 runs to 14 residues. The germline CDR1 and CDR2 sequences are SNHLY and FYNNEI. This CDR3 is CASSVRGEGYEQYF. Here the CDR3 DNA reads TGTGCCAGCAGTGTACGGGGAGAGGGCTACGAGCAGTACTTC.

This clonotype was recorded many times. The chain recombines TRBV20-1 with TRBJ2-5; TRBD2 aligns across 14 bases. CDR1 DFQATT and CDR2 SNEGSKA come from the germline V gene (reference sequence). The CDR3 loop spans 15 amino acids. The V and J ends lost 4 bases and 1 base, in that order; junction bases with no gene match: 2. The CDR3 DNA is TGCAGTGCTAAGGGACTAGCGGGGGTCCAAGAGACCCAGTACTTC. Translating gives CSAKGLAGVQETQYF.

This clonotype was seen at least ten times. The V and J genes are TRBV6-5 and TRBJ1-1; tentatively, D is TRBD1 (6 bases). Germline V gene data show CDR1 as MNHEY and CDR2 as SVGAGI. The CDR3 totals 16 residues. Trimming shortened V by 0 bases and J by 5 bases, and 16 bases separated the two germline ends. DNA for the CDR3: TGTGCCAGCAGTTACTCGCGGGGGCTGAGTGGTACTGAAGCTTTCTTT. Protein sequence: CASSYSRGLSGTEAFF.

This clonotype was counted many times. J is TRBJ1-1 and V is TRBV2; unclear D gene. The V gene's germline CDR1 is SNHLY and CDR2 FYNNEI. The germline V and J ends were trimmed by 2 bases and 4 bases, with 5 bases remaining between them. CDR3 length: 12 residues. The CDR3 reads CASSEMFTEAFF. The CDR3 DNA follows: TGTGCCAGCAGTGAAATGTTCACTGAAGCTTTCTTT.

This clonotype was recorded many times. V gene TRBV20-1 combines with J gene TRBJ1-4; D is unclear. Germline V gives CDR1 DFQATT, CDR2 SNEGSKA (reference sequence). V lost 2 bases, J lost 6 bases, and 7 bases lay in between. The CDR3 consists of 12 residues. The CDR3 sequence is CSARQLDEKLFF. The DNA of the CDR3 is TGCAGTGCTAGACAGTTGGATGAAAAACTGTTTTTT.

This clonotype was seen ten or more times. The rearrangement links TRBV27 to TRBJ2-5; 11 bases are a match to TRBD1. Germline V gives CDR1 MNHEY, CDR2 SMNVEV (reference sequence). V shed 6 bases, J shed 5 bases, and the junction held 2 bases outside the gene matches. The CDR3 sequence is 13 residues long. Written as DNA, the CDR3 is TGTGCCAGCAGCCGGACAGGGGGCGAGACCCAGTACTTC. It encodes CASSRTGGETQYF.

Only a few counts were recorded for this clonotype. CDR3 amino acids: CASSQEAGTGWNSPLHF. CDR3 nucleotide sequence: TGCGCCAGCAGCCAAGAAGCCGGGACAGGGTGGAATTCACCCCTCCACTTT. The V gene is TRBV4-3, the J gene TRBJ1-6, with 9 bases fitting TRBD1. Germline values: CDR1 LGHNA, CDR2 YSLEER. The CDR3 sequence is 17 residues long. The junction had 7 bases not matched to a gene; V was cut back by 0 bases and J by 7 bases.

The chain recombines TRBV18 with TRBJ1-3, with D hard to call. This CDR3 spans 17 amino acids. Germline V gene lookup returns CDR1 KGHSH and CDR2 LQKENI. V lost 3 bases and J 0 bases, leaving 15 bases between the germline ends. Written as DNA, the CDR3 is TGTGCCAGCTCACCCCGGCGCGCACTTAGCTCTGGAAACACCATATATTTT. This gives the protein CASSPRRALSSGNTIYF.

This clonotype was detected a few times. This chain uses TRBV25-1 with TRBJ1-1, with D possibly matching TRBD1 (5 bases). This CDR3 region has 15 residues. The V gene's germline CDR1 is MGHDK and CDR2 SYGVNS. V shed 6 bases and J shed 5 bases, with 19 bases lying between them. CDR3 coding DNA: TGTGCCAGCAGCTCCTCCCGAGGGGCCGGAACTGAAGCTTTCTTT. It specifies CASSSSRGAGTEAFF.

This clonotype was detected ten times or more. A much more abundant neighbour one base away suggests this may be a read error. This chain connects TRBV11-2 to TRBJ2-5; D possibly uses TRBD1 or TRBD2 (5 bases each). Per germline, CDR1 SGHAT and CDR2 FQNNGV. The CDR3 spans 14 residues. CDR3 sequence (DNA): TGTGCCACCAGCTTGGGACGAGCGTGGGAGACCCAGTACTTC. Translation: CATSLGRAWETQYF.

In this sample, this clonotype turned up a few times. The chain combines TRBV7-9 with TRBJ2-7, with 7 bases lining up with TRBD1. Losses at the gene ends were 5 bases for V and 0 bases for J; bases not matched to a gene: 7. This CDR3 is 15 amino acids long. Germline V CDR1 and CDR2: SEHNR, FQNEAQ (reference sequence). The DNA of the CDR3 is TGTGCCAGCAGCACCTCGGGACAGAACTCCTACGAGCAGTACTTC. Translating gives CASSTSGQNSYEQYF. The full variable domain, rest sourced from reference TRBV7-9 and TRBJ2-7, is DTGVSQNPRHKITKRGQNVTFRCDPISEHNRLYWYRQTLGQGPEFLTYFQNEAQLEKSRLLSDRFSAERPKGSFSTLEIQRTEQGDSAMYLCASSTSGQNSYEQYFGPGTRLTVT.

This clonotype was recorded a few times. This may be a read error: a much more frequent sequence differs by one nucleotide. The rearrangement joins TRBV7-9 to TRBJ1-1; possible D gene TRBD1, 5 bases. CDR1 is SEHNR, CDR2 FQNEAQ, per germline (reference sequence). The CDR3 is 13 amino acids. V lost 6 bases, J lost 1 base, and 9 bases lay in between. The CDR3 spells CASSYDRNTEAFF. Written as DNA, the CDR3 is TGTGCCAGCAGTTACGACAGGAACACTGAAGCTTTCTTT.

The DNA of the CDR3 is TGTGCCAGTAGTAATCTGGACAACCAAGAGACCCAGTACTTC. Its protein product is CASSNLDNQETQYF. This sequence joins TRBV19 and TRBJ2-5; D is possibly TRBD1 (5 bases). Trimming stripped 4 bases from V and 0 bases from J, with 9 bases between. Germline loops: CDR1 LNHDA, CDR2 SQIVND (reference sequence). The CDR3 runs 14 residues.

The V call is TRBV9, the J call TRBJ2-5; no reliable D call. CDR1 and CDR2 (germline): SGDLS, YYNGEE. This CDR3 is 19 amino acids long. V was trimmed by 0 bases and J by 4 bases, leaving 25 bases between them. CDR3 in amino acids: CASSVATSDSTGLGETQYF. CDR3 nucleotide sequence: TGTGCCAGCAGCGTAGCTACATCGGATTCGACTGGATTAGGAGAGACCCAGTACTTC.

In its sample, this clonotype was seen many times. This chain joins TRBV6-1 and TRBJ1-5; possibly TRBD1 for D (6 bases). This CDR3 is 15 amino acids long. Germline V gene lookup returns CDR1 MNHNS and CDR2 SASEGT. V was shortened by 3 bases and J by 1 base, with 10 bases between the two germline ends. The CDR3, as DNA: TGTGCCAGCAGTGACAGGGGAAGGAGCAATCAGCCCCAGCATTTT. Translated: CASSDRGRSNQPQHF.

The sample holds many counts of this clonotype. A single base separates this from a much larger clone, so it may be a read error. The chain uses TRBV28 and TRBJ1-2; maybe TRBD1 (5 bases). Germline CDR1 and CDR2: MDHEN and SYDVKM. The V and J ends lost 7 bases and 2 bases respectively, with 8 bases between them. The CDR3 runs 12 residues. CDR3 protein: CASTEGNYGYTF. The CDR3 DNA reads TGTGCCAGCACCGAGGGGAACTATGGCTACACCTTC.

This clonotype has a handful of counts. The J gene is TRBJ2-7, the V gene TRBV6-5; 12 bases are a match to TRBD2. This CDR3 is built from 19 residues. Germline assignment: CDR1 MNHEY and CDR2 SVGAGI. Germline trimming cut 4 bases from V and 3 bases from J; bases unmatched to any gene: 16. DNA of the CDR3: TGTGCCAGCAGTTCCCCCGGGACTCATGGACTAGCGGGATTCTACGAGCAGTACTTC. As protein: CASSSPGTHGLAGFYEQYF.